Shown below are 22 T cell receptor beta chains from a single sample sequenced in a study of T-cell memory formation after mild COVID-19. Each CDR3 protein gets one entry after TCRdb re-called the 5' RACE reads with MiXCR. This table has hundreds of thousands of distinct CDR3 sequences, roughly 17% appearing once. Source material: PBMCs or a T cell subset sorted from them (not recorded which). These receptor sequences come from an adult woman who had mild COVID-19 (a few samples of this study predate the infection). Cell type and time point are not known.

The CDR3 reads CASSTTTGSTDTQYF. The CDR3 region has the DNA TGTGCCAGCAGCACCACGACGGGGAGCACAGATACGCAGTATTTT. The chain recombines TRBV7-2 with TRBJ2-3, with TRBD2 as a possible D gene (5 bases). Germline CDR1 is SGHTA and CDR2 is FQGNSA. The CDR3 runs 15 residues. The germline V and J ends were trimmed by 5 bases and 0 bases, with 12 bases remaining between them.

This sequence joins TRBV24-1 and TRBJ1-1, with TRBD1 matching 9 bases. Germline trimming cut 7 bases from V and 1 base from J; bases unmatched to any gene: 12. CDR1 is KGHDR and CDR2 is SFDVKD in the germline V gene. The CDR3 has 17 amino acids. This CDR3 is CATSKLPRDRANTEAFF. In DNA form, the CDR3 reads TGTGCCACCAGCAAATTACCTCGGGACAGGGCGAACACTGAAGCTTTCTTT.

The CDR3 sequence is CASSAGDSFNEKLFF. CDR3 nucleotide sequence: TGTGCCAGCAGCGCCGGTGACAGCTTTAATGAAAAACTGTTTTTT. The V and J genes are TRBV9 and TRBJ1-4, with D tentatively TRBD1 (5 bases). Trimming cost V 3 bases and J 4 bases, with 13 bases left between them. Germline CDR1 and CDR2: SGDLS and YYNGEE. The CDR3 runs 15 residues.

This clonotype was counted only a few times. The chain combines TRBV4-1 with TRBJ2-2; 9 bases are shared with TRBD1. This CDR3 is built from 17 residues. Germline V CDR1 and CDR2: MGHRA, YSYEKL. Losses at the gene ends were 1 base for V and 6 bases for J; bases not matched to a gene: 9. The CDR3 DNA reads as TGCGCCAGCAGCCAAGTGACCGGGACAGGGAAGGCCGGGGAGCTGTTTTTT. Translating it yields CASSQVTGTGKAGELFF.

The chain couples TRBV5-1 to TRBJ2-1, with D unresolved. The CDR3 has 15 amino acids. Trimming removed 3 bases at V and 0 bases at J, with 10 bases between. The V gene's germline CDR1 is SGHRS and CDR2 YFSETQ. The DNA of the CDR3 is TGCGCCAGCAGCTGGACGGCAAGCTCCTACAATGAGCAGTTCTTC. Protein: CASSWTASSYNEQFF.

CDR3 in DNA: TGTGCCATCAAACCCCCCCCGGGGCGAAGCAATCAGCCCCAGCATTTT. Amino acids: CAIKPPPGRSNQPQHF. The chain employs TRBV27 and TRBJ1-5, with a weak D call TRBD1 (5 bases). Trimming left V 10 bases short and J 1 base short, with 20 bases between. Germline CDR1 and CDR2: MNHEY and SMNVEV (reference sequence). The CDR3 loop spans 16 amino acids.

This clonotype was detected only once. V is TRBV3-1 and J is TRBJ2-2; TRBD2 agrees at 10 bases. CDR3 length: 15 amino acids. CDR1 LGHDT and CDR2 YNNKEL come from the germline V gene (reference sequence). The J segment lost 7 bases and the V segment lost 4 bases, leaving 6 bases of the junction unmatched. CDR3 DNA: TGTGCCAGCAGCCTCATTACTAGCGGGGACGGGGAGCTGTTTTTT. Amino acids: CASSLITSGDGELFF.

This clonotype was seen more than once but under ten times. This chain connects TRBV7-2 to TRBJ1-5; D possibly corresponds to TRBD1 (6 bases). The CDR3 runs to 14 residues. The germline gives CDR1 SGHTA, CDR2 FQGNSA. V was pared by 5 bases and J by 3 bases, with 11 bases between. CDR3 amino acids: CASSPGHYNQPQHF. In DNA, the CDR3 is TGTGCCAGCAGCCCGGGACACTACAATCAGCCCCAGCATTTT.

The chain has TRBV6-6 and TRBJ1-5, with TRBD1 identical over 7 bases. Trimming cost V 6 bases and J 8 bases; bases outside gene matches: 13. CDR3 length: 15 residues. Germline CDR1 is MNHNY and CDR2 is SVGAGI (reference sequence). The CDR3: CASSYLVAGGEPQHF. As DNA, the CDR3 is TGTGCCAGCAGCTATCTCGTGGCAGGGGGTGAGCCCCAGCATTTT.

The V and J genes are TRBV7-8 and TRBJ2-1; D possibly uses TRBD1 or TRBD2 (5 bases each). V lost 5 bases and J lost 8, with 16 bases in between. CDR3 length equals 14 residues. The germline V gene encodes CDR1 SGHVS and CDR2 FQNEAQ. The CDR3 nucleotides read TGTGCCAGCAGCGATATCCTGAGGGGCGATGAGCAGTTCTTC. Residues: CASSDILRGDEQFF.

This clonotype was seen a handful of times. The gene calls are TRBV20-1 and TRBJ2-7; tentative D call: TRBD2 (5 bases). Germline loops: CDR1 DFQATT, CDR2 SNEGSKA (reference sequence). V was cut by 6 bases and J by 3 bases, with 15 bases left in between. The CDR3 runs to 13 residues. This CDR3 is CSARTGYSYEQYF. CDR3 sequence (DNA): TGCAGTGCAAGGACTGGTTATAGCTACGAGCAGTACTTC.

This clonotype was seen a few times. In nucleotides, the CDR3 is TGCAGTGCCAAAGGGACTCTGGTCCTCTACGAGCAGTACTTC. Encoded protein: CSAKGTLVLYEQYF. This chain links TRBV20-1 with TRBJ2-7; D possibly corresponds to TRBD2 (6 bases). Per the germline V gene, CDR1 is DFQATT and CDR2 is SNEGSKA (reference sequence). This CDR3 has 14 residues. V was cut by 6 bases and J by 3 bases, with 18 bases left in between.

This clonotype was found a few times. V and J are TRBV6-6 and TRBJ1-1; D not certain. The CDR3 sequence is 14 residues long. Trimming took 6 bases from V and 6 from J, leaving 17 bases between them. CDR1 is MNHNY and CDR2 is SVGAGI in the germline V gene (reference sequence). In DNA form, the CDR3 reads TGTGCCAGCAGAAAGCGTCAGGCCGCTCCTGAAGCTTTCTTT. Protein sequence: CASRKRQAAPEAFF.

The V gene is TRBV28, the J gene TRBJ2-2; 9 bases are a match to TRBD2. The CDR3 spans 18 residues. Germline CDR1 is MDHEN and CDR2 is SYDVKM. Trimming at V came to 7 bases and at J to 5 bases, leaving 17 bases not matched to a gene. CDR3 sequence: CASTPRLAGAFLTGELFF. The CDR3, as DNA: TGTGCCAGCACCCCCCGCTTAGCGGGAGCATTTCTAACCGGGGAGCTGTTTTTT.

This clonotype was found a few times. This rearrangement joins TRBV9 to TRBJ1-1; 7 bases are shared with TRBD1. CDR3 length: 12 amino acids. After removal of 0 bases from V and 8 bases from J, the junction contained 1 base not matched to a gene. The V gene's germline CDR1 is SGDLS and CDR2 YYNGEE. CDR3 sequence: CASSVGDSEAFF. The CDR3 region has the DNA TGTGCCAGCAGCGTAGGGGACAGCGAAGCTTTCTTT.

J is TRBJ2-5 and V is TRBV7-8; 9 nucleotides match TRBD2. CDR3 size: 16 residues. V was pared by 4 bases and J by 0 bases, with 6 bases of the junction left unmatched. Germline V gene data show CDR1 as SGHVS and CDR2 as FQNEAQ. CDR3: CASSSQRGDYQETQYF. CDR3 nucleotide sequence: TGTGCCAGCAGCTCTCAGCGGGGGGATTACCAAGAGACCCAGTACTTC.

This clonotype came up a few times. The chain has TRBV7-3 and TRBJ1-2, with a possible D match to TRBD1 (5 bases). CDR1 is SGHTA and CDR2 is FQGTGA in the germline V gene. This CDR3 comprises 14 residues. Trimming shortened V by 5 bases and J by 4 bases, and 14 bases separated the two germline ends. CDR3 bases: TGTGCCAGCAGCGACCCAGGGCTCGGCTATGGCTACACCTTC. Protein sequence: CASSDPGLGYGYTF.

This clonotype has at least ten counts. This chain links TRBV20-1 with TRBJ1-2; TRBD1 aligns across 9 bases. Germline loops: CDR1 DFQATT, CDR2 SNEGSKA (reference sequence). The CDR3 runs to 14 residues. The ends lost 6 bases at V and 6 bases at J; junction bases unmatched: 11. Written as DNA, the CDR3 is TGCAGTGCCTCCGACAGGGGGTTATTCGATGGCTACACCTTC. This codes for CSASDRGLFDGYTF.

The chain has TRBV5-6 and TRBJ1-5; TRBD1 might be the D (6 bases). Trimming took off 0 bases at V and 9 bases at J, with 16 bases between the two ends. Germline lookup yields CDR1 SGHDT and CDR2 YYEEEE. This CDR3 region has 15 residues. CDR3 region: CASSLGGTSPWPQHF. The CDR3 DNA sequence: TGTGCCAGCAGCTTGGGGGGGACATCCCCGTGGCCCCAGCATTTT.

CDR3 sequence: CASSRTSGGRYTGELFF. For the CDR3, the DNA is TGTGCCAGCTCACGGACTAGCGGGGGAAGGTACACCGGGGAGCTGTTTTTT. The chain links TRBV18 to TRBJ2-2, with TRBD2 matching over 13 bases. CDR3 length: 17 amino acids. CDR1 is KGHSH, CDR2 LQKENI, per germline. V was clipped by 4 bases and J by 3 bases; unmatched bases: 5.

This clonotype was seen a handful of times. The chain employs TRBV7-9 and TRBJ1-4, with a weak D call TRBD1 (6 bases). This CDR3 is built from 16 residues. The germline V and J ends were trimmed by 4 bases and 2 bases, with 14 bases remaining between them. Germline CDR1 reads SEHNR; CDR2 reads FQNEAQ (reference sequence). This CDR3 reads CASSWAVGATNEKLFF. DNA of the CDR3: TGTGCCAGCAGCTGGGCTGTGGGGGCGACTAATGAAAAACTGTTTTTT.

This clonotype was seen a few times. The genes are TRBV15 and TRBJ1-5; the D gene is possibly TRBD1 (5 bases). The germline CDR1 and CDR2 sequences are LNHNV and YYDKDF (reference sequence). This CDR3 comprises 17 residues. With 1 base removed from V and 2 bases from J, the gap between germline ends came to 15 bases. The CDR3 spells CATSRGWSLGGNQPQHF. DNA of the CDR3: TGTGCCACCAGCAGAGGTTGGAGCTTGGGGGGCAATCAGCCCCAGCATTTT. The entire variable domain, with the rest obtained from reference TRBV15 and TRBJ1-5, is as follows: DAMVIQNPRYQVTQFGKPVTLSCSQTLNHNVMYWYQQKSSQAPKLLFHYYDKDFNNEADTPDNFQSRRPNTSFCFLDIRSPGLGDTAMYLCATSRGWSLGGNQPQHFGDGTRLSIL.